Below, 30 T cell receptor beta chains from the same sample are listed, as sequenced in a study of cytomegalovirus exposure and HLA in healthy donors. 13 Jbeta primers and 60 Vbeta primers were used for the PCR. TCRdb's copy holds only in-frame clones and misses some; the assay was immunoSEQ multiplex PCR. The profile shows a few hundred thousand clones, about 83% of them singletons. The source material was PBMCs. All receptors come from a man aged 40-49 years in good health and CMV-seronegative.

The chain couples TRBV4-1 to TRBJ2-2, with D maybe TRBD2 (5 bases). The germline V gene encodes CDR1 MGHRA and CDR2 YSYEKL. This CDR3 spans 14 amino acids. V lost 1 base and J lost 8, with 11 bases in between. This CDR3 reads CASSQGGYFGELFF. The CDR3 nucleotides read TGCGCCAGCAGCCAAGGAGGGTACTTTGGGGAGCTGTTTTTT.

CDR3 amino acids: CASSVTSGDYNEQFF. DNA for the CDR3: TGTGCCAGCAGCGTGACTAGCGGGGACTACAATGAGCAGTTCTTC. The chain links TRBV7-2 to TRBJ2-1; 11 nucleotides align to TRBD2. Unmatched junction bases numbered 3, after V lost 5 bases and J lost 3 bases. Germline CDR1 and CDR2: SGHTA and FQGNSA. This CDR3 has 15 residues.

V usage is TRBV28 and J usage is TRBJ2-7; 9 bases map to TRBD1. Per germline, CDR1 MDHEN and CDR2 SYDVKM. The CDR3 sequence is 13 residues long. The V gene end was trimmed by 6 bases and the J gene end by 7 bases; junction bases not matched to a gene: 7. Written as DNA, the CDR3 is TGTGCCAGCAGCCTTGGACAGGGGCGGGAGCAGTACTTC. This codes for CASSLGQGREQYF.

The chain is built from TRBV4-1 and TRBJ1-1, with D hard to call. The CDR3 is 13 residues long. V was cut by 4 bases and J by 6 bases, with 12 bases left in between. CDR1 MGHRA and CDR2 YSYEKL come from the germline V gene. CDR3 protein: CASSPMRGAEAFF. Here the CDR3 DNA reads TGCGCCAGCAGCCCCATGCGGGGTGCTGAAGCTTTCTTT.

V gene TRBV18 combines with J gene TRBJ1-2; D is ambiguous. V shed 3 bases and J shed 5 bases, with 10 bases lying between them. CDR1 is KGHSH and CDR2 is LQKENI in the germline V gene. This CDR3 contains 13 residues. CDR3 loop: CASSPAAGYGYTF. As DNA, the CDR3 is TGTGCCAGCTCACCGGCAGCCGGGTATGGCTACACCTTC.

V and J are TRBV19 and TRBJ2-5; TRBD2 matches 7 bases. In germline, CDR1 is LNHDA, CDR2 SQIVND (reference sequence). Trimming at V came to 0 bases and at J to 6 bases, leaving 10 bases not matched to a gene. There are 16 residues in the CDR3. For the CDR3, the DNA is TGTGCCAGTAGTATAGATCCCCGAGCGGGGAGGAAGACCCAGTACTTC. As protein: CASSIDPRAGRKTQYF. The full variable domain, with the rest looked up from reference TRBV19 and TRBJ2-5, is DGGITQSPKYLFRKEGQNVTLSCEQNLNHDAMYWYRQDPGQGLRLIYYSQIVNDFQKGDIAEGYSVSREKKESFPLTVTSAQKNPTAFYLCASSIDPRAGRKTQYFGPGTRLLVL.

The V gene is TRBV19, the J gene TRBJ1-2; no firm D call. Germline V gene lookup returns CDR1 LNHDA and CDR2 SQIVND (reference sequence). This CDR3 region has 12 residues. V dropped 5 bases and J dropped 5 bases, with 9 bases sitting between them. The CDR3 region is CASSLQRYGYTF. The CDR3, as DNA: TGTGCCAGTAGTCTACAGAGATATGGCTACACCTTC.

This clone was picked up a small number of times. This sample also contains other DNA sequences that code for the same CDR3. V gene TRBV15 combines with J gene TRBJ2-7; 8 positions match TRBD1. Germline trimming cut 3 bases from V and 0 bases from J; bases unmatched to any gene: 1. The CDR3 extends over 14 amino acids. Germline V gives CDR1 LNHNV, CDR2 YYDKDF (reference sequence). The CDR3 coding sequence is TGTGCCACCAGCAGGGACAGGGCCTCCTACGAGCAGTACTTC. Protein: CATSRDRASYEQYF.

DNA for the CDR3: TGTGCCAGCACACTAGCGTCCTACAATGAGCAGTTCTTC. The encoded protein is CASTLASYNEQFF. The rearrangement uses TRBV7-2 and TRBJ2-1; TRBD2 matches 7 bases. Germline values: CDR1 SGHTA, CDR2 FQGNSA. The J segment lost 1 base and the V segment lost 7 bases, leaving 1 base of the junction unmatched. This CDR3 has 13 residues.

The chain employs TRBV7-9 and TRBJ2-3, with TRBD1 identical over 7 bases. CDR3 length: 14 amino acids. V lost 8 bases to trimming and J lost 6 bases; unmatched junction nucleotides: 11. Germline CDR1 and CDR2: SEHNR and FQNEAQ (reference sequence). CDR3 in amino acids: CASSSEGQFDTQYF. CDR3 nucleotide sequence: TGTGCCAGCTCCTCAGAGGGACAGTTCGATACGCAGTATTTT.

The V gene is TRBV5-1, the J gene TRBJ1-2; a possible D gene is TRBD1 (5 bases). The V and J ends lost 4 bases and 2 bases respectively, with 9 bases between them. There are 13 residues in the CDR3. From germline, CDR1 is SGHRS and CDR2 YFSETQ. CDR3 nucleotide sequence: TGCGCCAGCAGCGTGACAGCAAACTATGGCTACACCTTC. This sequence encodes CASSVTANYGYTF.

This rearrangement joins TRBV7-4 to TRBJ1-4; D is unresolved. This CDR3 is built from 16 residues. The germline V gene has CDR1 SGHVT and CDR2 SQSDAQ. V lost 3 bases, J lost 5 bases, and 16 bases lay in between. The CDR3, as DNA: TGTGCCAGCAGCTTGGTTTATTTGGGCGGGAATGAAAAACTGTTTTTT. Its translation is CASSLVYLGGNEKLFF.

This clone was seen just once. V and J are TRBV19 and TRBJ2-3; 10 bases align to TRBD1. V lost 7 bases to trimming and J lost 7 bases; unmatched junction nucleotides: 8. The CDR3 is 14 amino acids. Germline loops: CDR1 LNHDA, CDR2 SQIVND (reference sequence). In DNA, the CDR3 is TGTGCCAGTAAATCCGGGACAGGGGTTAATACGCAGTATTTT. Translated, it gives CASKSGTGVNTQYF.

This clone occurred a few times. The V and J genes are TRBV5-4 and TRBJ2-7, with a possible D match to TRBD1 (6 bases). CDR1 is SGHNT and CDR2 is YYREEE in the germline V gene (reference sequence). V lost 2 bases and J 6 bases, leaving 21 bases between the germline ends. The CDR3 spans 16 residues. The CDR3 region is CASSLDPGERYGEQYF. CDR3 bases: TGTGCCAGCAGCTTAGATCCAGGGGAGAGATACGGCGAGCAGTACTTC. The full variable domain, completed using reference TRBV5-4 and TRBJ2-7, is ETGVTQSPTHLIKTRGQQVTLRCSSQSGHNTVSWYQQALGQGPQFIFQYYREEENGRGNFPPRFSGLQFPNYSSELNVNALELDDSALYLCASSLDPGERYGEQYFGPGTRLTVT.

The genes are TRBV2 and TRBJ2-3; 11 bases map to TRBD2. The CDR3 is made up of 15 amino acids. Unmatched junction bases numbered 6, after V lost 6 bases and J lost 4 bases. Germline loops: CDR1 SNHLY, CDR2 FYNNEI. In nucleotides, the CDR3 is TGTGCCAGCAGACCCACTAGCGGGAGTTCAGATACGCAGTATTTT. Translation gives CASRPTSGSSDTQYF.

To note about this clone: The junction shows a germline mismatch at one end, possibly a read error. The CDR3 DNA reads as TGTTCCAGCAGCTTAATTTTGGGGACAGGGGGCAGAAACACTGAAGCTTTCTTT. This sequence encodes CSSSLILGTGGRNTEAFF. The chain couples TRBV7-9 to TRBJ1-1, with 12 bases aligning to TRBD1. The CDR3 totals 18 residues. CDR1 and CDR2 (germline): SEHNR, FQNEAQ (reference sequence).

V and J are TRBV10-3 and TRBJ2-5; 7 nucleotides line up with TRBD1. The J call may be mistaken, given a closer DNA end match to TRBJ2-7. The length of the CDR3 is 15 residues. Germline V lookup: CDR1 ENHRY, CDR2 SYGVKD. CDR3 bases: TGTGCCATCAGTGAGTCTTCCGGGACAGCGTACGAGCAGTACTTC. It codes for CAISESSGTAYEQYF.

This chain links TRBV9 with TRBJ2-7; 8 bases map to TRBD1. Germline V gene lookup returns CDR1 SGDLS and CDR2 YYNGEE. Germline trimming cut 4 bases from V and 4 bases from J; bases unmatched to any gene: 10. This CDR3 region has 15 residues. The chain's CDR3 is CASSPRDRSSYEQYF. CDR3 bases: TGTGCCAGCAGCCCCCGGGACAGGTCGTCGTACGAGCAGTACTTC. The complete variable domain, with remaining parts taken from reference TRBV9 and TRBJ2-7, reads DSGVTQTPKHLITATGQRVTLRCSPRSGDLSVYWYQQSLDQGLQFLIQYYNGEERAKGNILERFSAQQFPDLHSELNLSSLELGDSALYFCASSPRDRSSYEQYFGPGTRLTVT.

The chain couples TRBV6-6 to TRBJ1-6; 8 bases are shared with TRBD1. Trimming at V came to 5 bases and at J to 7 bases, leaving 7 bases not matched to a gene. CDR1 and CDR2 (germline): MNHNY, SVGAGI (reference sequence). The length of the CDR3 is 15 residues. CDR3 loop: CASSDLQGANSPLHF. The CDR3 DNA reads TGTGCCAGCAGTGACCTGCAGGGGGCGAATTCACCCCTCCACTTT.

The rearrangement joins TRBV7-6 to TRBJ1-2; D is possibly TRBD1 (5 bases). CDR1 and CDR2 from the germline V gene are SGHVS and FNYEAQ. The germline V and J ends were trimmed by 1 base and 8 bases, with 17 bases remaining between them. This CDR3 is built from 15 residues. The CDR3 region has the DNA TGTGCCAGCAGCTTAGATCGGGGGGTGAGCTCGGGCTACACCTTC. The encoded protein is CASSLDRGVSSGYTF.

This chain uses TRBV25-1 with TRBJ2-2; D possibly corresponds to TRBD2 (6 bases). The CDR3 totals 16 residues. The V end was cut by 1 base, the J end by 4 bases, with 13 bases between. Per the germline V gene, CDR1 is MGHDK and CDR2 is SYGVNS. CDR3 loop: CASSELRGVVTGELFF. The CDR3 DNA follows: TGTGCCAGCAGTGAATTGCGGGGAGTGGTCACCGGGGAGCTGTTTTTT.

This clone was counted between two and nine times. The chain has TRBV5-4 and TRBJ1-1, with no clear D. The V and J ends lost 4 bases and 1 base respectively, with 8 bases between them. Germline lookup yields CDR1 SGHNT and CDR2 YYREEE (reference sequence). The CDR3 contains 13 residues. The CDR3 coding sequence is TGTGCCAGCAGCCCAACAACGAACACTGAAGCTTTCTTT. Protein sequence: CASSPTTNTEAFF.

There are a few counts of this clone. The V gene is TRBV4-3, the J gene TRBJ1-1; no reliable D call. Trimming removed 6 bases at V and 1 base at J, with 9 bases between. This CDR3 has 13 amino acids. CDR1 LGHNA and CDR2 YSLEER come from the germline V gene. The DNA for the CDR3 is TGCGCCAGCAGAGCGTCGGGGAACACTGAAGCTTTCTTT. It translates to CASRASGNTEAFF.

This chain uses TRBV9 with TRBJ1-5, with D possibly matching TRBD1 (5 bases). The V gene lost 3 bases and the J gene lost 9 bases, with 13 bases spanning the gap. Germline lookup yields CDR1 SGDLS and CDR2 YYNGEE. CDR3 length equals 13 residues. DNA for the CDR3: TGTGCCAGCAGCGGCAGCGTCGGGGGGCCCCAGCATTTT. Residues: CASSGSVGGPQHF.

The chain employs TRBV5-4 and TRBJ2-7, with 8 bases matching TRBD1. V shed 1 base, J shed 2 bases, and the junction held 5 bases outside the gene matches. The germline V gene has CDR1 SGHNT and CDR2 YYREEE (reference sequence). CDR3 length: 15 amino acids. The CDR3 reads CASSLSRDRTYEQYF. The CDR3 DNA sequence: TGTGCCAGCAGCTTGTCCCGGGACAGGACCTACGAGCAGTACTTC.

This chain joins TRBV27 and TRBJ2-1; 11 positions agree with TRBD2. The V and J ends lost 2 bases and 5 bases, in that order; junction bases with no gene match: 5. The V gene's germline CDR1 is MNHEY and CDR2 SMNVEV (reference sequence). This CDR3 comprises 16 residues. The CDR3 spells CASSLEGLADNNEQFF. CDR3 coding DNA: TGTGCCAGCAGTTTAGAGGGACTAGCGGATAACAATGAGCAGTTCTTC.

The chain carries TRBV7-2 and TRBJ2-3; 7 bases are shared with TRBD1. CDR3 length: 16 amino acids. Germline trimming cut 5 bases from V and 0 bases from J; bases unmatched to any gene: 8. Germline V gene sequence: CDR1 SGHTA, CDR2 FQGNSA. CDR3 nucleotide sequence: TGTGCCAGCAGCCCCCCCCGGGGACAGAGCACAGATACGCAGTATTTT. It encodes CASSPPRGQSTDTQYF. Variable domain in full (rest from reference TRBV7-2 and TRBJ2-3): GAGVSQSPSNKVTEKGKDVELRCDPISGHTALYWYRQSLGQGLEFLIYFQGNSAPDKSGLPSDRFSAERTGGSVSTLTIQRTQQEDSAVYLCASSPPRGQSTDTQYFGPGTRLTVL.

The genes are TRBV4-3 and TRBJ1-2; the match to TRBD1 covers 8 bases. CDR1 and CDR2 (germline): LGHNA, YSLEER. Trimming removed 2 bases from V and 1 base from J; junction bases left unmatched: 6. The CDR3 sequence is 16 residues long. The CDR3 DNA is TGCGCCAGCAGCCAATTGGGACAGGTGATTAACTATGGCTACACCTTC. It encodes CASSQLGQVINYGYTF.

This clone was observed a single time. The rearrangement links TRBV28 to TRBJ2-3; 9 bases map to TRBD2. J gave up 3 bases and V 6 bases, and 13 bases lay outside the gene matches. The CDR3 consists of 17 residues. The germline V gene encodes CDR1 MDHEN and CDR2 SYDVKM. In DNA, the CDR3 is TGTGCCAGCAGCTCTCCCGCGGGGCTAGCGGGAACAGATACGCAGTATTTT. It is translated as CASSSPAGLAGTDTQYF.

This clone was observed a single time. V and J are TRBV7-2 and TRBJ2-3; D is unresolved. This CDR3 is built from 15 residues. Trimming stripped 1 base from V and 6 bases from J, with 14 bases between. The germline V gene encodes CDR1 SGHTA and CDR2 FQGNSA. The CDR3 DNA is TGTGCCAGCAGCTTAGGAGTCGAGGCCCGGGATACGCAGTATTTT. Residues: CASSLGVEARDTQYF.